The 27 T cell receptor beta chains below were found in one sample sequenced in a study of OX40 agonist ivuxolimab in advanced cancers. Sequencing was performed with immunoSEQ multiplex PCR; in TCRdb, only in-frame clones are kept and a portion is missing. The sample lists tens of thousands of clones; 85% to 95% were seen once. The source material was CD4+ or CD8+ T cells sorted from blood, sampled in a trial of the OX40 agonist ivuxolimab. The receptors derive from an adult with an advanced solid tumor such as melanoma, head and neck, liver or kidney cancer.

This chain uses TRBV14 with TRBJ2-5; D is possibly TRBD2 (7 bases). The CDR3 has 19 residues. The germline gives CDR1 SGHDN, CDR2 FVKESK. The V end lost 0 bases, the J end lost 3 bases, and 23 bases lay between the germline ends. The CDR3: CASSQEDRSGGIFEETQYF. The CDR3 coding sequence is TGTGCCAGCAGCCAAGAAGATCGATCGGGGGGCATATTTGAAGAGACCCAGTACTTC.

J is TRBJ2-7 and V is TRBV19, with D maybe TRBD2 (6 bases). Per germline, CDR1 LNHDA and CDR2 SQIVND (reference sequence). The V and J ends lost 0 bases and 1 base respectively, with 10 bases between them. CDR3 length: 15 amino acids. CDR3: CASSIDGGNSYEQYF. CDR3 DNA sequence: TGTGCCAGTAGTATAGATGGGGGGAATTCCTACGAGCAGTACTTC.

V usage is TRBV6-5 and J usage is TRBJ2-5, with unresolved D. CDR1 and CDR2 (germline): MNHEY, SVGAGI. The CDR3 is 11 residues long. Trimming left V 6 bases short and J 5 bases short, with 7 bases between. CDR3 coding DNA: TGTGCCAGCAGCCCCGGGGAGACCCAGTACTTC. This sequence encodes CASSPGETQYF.

This chain's CDR3 is CASSLDRDGMTQYF. For the CDR3, the DNA is TGTGCCAGCAGTTTGGACAGGGACGGGATGACCCAGTACTTC. The chain links TRBV27 to TRBJ2-5; 8 bases fit TRBD1. Germline V lookup: CDR1 MNHEY, CDR2 SMNVEV (reference sequence). The junction had 7 bases not matched to a gene; V was cut back by 3 bases and J by 7 bases. The CDR3 has 14 residues.

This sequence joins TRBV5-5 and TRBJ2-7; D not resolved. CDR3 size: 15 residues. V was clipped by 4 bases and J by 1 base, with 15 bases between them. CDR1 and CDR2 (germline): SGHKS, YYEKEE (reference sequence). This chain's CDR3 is CASSRAPLPSYEQYF. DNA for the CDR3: TGTGCCAGCAGCCGGGCACCCCTACCATCCTACGAGCAGTACTTC.

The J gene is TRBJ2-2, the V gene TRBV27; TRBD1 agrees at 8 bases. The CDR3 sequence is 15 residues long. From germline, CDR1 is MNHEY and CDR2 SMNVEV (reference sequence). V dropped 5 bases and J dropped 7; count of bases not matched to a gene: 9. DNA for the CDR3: TGTGCCAGCAGTCCTGGACAGGGTTGGGACGGGGAGCTGTTTTTT. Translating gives CASSPGQGWDGELFF.

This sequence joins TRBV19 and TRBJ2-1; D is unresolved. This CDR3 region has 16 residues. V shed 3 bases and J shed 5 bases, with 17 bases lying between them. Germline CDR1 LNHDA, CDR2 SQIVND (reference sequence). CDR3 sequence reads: CASSMPHPKRNNEQFF. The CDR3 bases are TGTGCCAGTAGTATGCCCCACCCCAAGAGGAACAATGAGCAGTTCTTC.

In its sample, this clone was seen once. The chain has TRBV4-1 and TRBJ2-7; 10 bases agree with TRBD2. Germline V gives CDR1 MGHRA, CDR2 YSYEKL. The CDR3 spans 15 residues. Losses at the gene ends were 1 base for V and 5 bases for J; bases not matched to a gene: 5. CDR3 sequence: CASSQVTSGTHEQYF. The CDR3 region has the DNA TGCGCCAGCAGCCAAGTAACTAGCGGGACCCACGAGCAGTACTTC.

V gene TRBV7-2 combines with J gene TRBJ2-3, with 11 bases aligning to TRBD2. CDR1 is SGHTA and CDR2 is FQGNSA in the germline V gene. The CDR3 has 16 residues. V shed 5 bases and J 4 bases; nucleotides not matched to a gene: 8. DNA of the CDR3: TGTGCCAGCAGCCAACAGACTAGCGGGGTGGCAGATACGCAGTATTTT. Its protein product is CASSQQTSGVADTQYF.

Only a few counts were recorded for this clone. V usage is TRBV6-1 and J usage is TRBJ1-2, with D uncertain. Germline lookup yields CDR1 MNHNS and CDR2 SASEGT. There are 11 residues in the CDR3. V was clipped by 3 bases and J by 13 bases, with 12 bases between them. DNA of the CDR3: TGTGCCAGCAGTGACTGGACGGCGGTCACCTTC. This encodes CASSDWTAVTF.

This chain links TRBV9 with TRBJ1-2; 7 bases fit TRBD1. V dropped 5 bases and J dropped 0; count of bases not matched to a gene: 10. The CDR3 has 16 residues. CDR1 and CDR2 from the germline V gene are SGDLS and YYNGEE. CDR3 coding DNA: TGTGCCAGCAGAGGGGGGACAGCGTTAGCTAACTATGGCTACACCTTC. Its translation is CASRGGTALANYGYTF.

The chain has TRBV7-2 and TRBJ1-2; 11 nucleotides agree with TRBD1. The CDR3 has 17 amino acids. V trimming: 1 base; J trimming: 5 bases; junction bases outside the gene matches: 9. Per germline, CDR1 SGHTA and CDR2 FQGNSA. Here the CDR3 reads CASSLERGQGGIYGYTF. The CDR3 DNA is TGTGCCAGCAGCTTAGAAAGGGGACAGGGGGGGATTTATGGCTACACCTTC.

CDR3 nucleotide sequence: TGTGCCAGCAGCCTGACTAGCGGAGGGGGCACCGGGGAGCTGTTTTTT. Its protein product is CASSLTSGGGTGELFF. The V call is TRBV13, the J call TRBJ2-2; the match to TRBD2 covers 9 bases. Germline CDR1 PRHDT, CDR2 FYEKMQ (reference sequence). V lost 5 bases to trimming and J lost 4 bases; unmatched junction nucleotides: 8. There are 16 residues in the CDR3.

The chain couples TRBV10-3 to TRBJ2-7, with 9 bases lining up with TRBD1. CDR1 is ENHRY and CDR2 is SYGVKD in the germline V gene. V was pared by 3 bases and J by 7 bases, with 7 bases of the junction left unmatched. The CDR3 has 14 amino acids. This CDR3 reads CAISDGTGLGEQYF. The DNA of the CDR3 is TGTGCCATCAGTGATGGGACAGGGTTGGGGGAGCAGTACTTC.

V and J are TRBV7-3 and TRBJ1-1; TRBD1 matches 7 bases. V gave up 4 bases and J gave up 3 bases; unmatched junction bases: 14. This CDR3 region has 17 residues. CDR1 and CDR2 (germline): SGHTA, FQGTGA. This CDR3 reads CASSYYPGQRAYTEAFF. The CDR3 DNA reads TGTGCCAGCAGCTATTACCCGGGACAGCGTGCCTACACTGAAGCTTTCTTT.

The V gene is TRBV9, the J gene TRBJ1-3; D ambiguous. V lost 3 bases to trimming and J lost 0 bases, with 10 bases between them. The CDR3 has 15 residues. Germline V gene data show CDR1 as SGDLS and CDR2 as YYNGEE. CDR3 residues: CASSASLGSGNTIYF. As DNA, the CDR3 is TGTGCCAGCAGCGCCTCCCTCGGCTCTGGAAACACCATATATTTT.

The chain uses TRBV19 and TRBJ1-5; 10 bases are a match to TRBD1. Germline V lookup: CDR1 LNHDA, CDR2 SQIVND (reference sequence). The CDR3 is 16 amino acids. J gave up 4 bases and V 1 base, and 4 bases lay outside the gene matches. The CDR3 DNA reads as TGTGCCAGTAGTATAGTTGGGACAGGGGCGAATCAGCCCCAGCATTTT. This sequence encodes CASSIVGTGANQPQHF.

CDR3 amino acids: CASSVDPKFTEAFF. CDR3 in DNA: TGTGCCAGCAGCGTAGATCCCAAGTTCACTGAAGCTTTCTTT. This sequence joins TRBV9 and TRBJ1-1; D is undetermined. The germline V gene encodes CDR1 SGDLS and CDR2 YYNGEE. V gave up 0 bases and J gave up 4 bases, with 10 bases separating them. CDR3 length: 14 residues.

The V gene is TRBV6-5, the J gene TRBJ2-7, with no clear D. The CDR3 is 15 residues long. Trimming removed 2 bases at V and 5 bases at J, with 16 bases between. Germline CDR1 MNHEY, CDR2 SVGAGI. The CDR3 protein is CASSYRTFPPDEQYF. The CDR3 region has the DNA TGTGCCAGCAGTTACAGGACCTTTCCCCCCGACGAGCAGTACTTC.

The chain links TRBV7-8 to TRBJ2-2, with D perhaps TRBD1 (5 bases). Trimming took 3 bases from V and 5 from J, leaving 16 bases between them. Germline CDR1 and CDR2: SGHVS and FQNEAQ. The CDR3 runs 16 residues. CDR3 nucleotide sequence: TGTGCCAGCAGCTTTGGGGCTAGATTGAGTACCGGGGAGCTGTTTTTT. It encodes CASSFGARLSTGELFF.

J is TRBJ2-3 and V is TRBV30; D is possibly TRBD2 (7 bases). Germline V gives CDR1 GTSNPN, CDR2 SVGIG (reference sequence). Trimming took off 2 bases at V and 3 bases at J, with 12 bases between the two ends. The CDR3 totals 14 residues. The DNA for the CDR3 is TGTGCCTGGAGTCGGGGGGCGAGTACAGATACGCAGTATTTT. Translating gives CAWSRGASTDTQYF.

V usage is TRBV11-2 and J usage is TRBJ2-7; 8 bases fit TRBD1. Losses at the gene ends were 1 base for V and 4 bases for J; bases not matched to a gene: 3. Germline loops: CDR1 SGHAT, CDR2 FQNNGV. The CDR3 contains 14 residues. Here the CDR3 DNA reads TGTGCCAGCAGCTTAGGGGGACAGGTGTACGAGCAGTACTTC. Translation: CASSLGGQVYEQYF.

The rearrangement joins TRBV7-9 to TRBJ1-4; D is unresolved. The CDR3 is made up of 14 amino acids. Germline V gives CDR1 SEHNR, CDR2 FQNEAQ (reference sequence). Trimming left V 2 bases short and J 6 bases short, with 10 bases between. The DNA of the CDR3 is TGTGCCAGCAGCTTATACAGTGGTTATGAAAAACTGTTTTTT. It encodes CASSLYSGYEKLFF.

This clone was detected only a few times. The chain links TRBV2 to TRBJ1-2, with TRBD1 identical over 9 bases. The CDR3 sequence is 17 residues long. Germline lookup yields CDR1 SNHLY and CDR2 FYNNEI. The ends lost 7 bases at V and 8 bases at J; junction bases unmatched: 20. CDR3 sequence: CASTQGQGTAIGSGYTF. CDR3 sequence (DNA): TGTGCCAGCACCCAAGGACAGGGGACCGCCATTGGAAGCGGCTACACCTTC. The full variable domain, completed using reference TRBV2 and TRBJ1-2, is EPEVTQTPSHQVTQMGQEVILRCVPISNHLYFYWYRQILGQKVEFLVSFYNNEISEKSEIFDDQFSVERPDGSNFTLKIRSTKLEDSAMYFCASTQGQGTAIGSGYTFGSGTRLTVV.

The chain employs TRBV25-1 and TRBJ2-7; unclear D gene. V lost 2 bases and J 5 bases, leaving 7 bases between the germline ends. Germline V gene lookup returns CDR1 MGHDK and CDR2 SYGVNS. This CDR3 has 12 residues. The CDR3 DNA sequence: TGTGCCAGCAGTGAACCCGGTAACGAGCAGTACTTC. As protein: CASSEPGNEQYF.

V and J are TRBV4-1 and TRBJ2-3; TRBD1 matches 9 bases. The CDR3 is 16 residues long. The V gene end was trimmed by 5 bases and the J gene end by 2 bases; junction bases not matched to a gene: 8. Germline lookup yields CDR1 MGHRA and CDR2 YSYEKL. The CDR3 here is CASSSQQGADTDTQYF. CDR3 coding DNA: TGCGCCAGCAGCTCACAACAGGGGGCCGACACAGATACGCAGTATTTT.

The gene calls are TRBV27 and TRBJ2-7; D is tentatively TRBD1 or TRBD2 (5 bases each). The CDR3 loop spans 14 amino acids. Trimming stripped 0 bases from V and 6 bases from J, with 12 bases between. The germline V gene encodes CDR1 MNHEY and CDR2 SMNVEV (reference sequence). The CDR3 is CASSLSGVGSEQYF. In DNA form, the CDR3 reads TGTGCCAGCAGTTTATCGGGGGTGGGGAGCGAGCAGTACTTC.